This T cell receptor (beta chain) was sequenced in a study of regulatory T cells in long-lasting Graves disease. This clonotype was seen a handful of times. The authors built TCR beta libraries using iRepertoire HTBI primers and Arm-PCR of CDR3 regions. Authors' methods: Analysis of the samples identified under 80 TRBV and 14 TRBJ segments. TCRdb reprocessed the multiplex PCR reads with MiXCR, giving one entry per CDR3 protein. For this entry, the V and J calls and clone size follow TCRdb and not the study's own pipeline. Of 320,000 or so distinct CDR3 sequences listed, 15% to 20% are singletons. Time point meaning: newly diagnosed GD, antithyroid drugs for less than 3 months. There was RNA extracted from PBMCs, and the TCR library was made from it. Trimming cost V 3 bases and J 5 bases, with 18 bases left between them. Germline V gene lookup returns CDR1 KGHDR and CDR2 SFDVKD. This CDR3 is built from 16 residues.

The sequence derives from a female donor with Graves disease. The source was peripheral blood mononuclear cells (PBMCs), collected at new diagnosis, from a patient treated with antithyroid drugs. This chain connects TRBV24-1 to TRBJ2-5, with D uncertain. In DNA form, the CDR3 reads TGTGCCACCAGTGATCCTCGGAAGAAGGGTCGGGAGACCCAGTACTTC. The encoded protein is CATSDPRKKGRETQYF.